The 19 T cell receptor beta chains listed next were all sequenced from one sample in a study of T cell repertoires in cytomegalovirus infection. Their antigens are not known. TCRdb itself ran the reads through MiXCR, one entry per CDR3 protein. The data show around 130,000 distinct CDR3 sequences, with approximately 24% seen just once and 34% held by the top ten. Sequencing was done on a sample of PBMCs, sequenced either directly or after in vitro stimulation (not recorded which). All receptors derive from a human donor in good health (CMV status not recorded). Some clones in this sample may be carry-over from other donors' samples.

This clonotype was counted at least ten times. This sequence joins TRBV7-3 and TRBJ2-6; D is perhaps TRBD1 or TRBD2 (5 bases each). The CDR3 contains 15 residues. The germline gives CDR1 SGHTA, CDR2 FQGTGA. Between the trimmed V and J ends, which lost 5 bases and 2 bases, there was a span of 10 bases. CDR3 nucleotide sequence: TGTGCCAGCAGCCAACTAGGGGCTGGGGCCAACGTCCTGACTTTC. Translating it yields CASSQLGAGANVLTF.

This clonotype came up a few times. The gene calls are TRBV25-1 and TRBJ1-3; D gene unclear. Trimming stripped 1 base from V and 1 base from J, with 11 bases between. This CDR3 is built from 16 residues. Germline CDR1 reads MGHDK; CDR2 reads SYGVNS. The CDR3 region is CASSESGVWSGNTIYF. In nucleotides, the CDR3 is TGTGCCAGCAGTGAATCTGGTGTGTGGTCTGGAAACACCATATATTTT.

This chain joins TRBV7-9 and TRBJ2-1, with TRBD1 matching over 7 bases. The CDR3 runs to 13 residues. CDR1 is SEHNR, CDR2 FQNEAQ, per germline (reference sequence). After removal of 2 bases from V and 11 bases from J, the junction contained 6 bases not matched to a gene. The CDR3 region has the DNA TGTGCCAGCAGCTTACCCCCGGACAGGCAGCAGTTCTTC. Translation: CASSLPPDRQQFF. Based on the CDR3 plus reference TRBV7-9 and TRBJ2-1, the full variable domain is DTGVSQNPRHKITKRGQNVTFRCDPISEHNRLYWYRQTLGQGPEFLTYFQNEAQLEKSRLLSDRFSAERPKGSFSTLEIQRTEQGDSAMYLCASSLPPDRQQFFGPGTRLTVL.

The chain carries TRBV20-1 and TRBJ2-3, with a possible D match to TRBD2 (5 bases). CDR1 and CDR2 (germline): DFQATT, SNEGSKA (reference sequence). V lost 3 bases and J 7 bases, leaving 8 bases between the germline ends. The CDR3 spans 11 residues. CDR3 in DNA: TGCAGTGCTAGGAGGGCTTATACGCAGTATTTT. Translated, it gives CSARRAYTQYF.

In this sample, this clonotype turned up a few times. This chain connects TRBV6-6 to TRBJ2-7; no definite D call. CDR1 and CDR2 (germline): MNHNY, SVGAGI (reference sequence). Trimming stripped 5 bases from V and 3 bases from J, with 2 bases between. The CDR3 extends over 10 amino acids. The CDR3 sequence: CASSDYEQYV. The CDR3 DNA follows: TGTGCCAGCAGTGACTACGAGCAGTACGTC.

V is TRBV28 and J is TRBJ2-1, with TRBD1 matching over 9 bases. This CDR3 is 12 amino acids long. The germline gives CDR1 MDHEN, CDR2 SYDVKM. The V gene end was trimmed by 11 bases and the J gene end by 12 bases; junction bases not matched to a gene: 11. CDR3: CAAQGAVVTQFF. As DNA, the CDR3 is TGTGCCGCACAGGGGGCAGTTGTTACGCAGTTCTTC.

The chain is built from TRBV6-5 and TRBJ1-5; D not resolved. The CDR3 covers 13 residues. Germline V CDR1 and CDR2: MNHEY, SVGAGI. Trimming removed 5 bases at V and 4 bases at J, with 9 bases between. CDR3 coding DNA: TGTGCCAGCAGTCCCCGAGAGAATCAGCCCCAGCATTTT. Its protein is CASSPRENQPQHF.

The J gene is TRBJ2-7, the V gene TRBV6-6; maybe TRBD2 (6 bases). This CDR3 is 16 amino acids long. V was cut by 0 bases and J by 2 bases, with 14 bases left in between. CDR1 and CDR2 from the germline V gene are MNHNY and SVGAGI (reference sequence). The CDR3: CASSYSFSGGPYEQYF. In nucleotides, the CDR3 is TGTGCCAGCAGTTACTCGTTTTCCGGGGGACCCTACGAGCAGTACTTC.

This clonotype was counted ten times or more. V gene TRBV28 combines with J gene TRBJ1-4, with 7 bases identical to TRBD1. Germline V gene data show CDR1 as MDHEN and CDR2 as SYDVKM. This CDR3 contains 18 residues. The J segment lost 6 bases and the V segment lost 3 bases, leaving 16 bases of the junction unmatched. CDR3 coding DNA: TGTGCCAGCAGTTTTTTTCAGGGGGGGGGAAGGGAATATGAAAAACTGTTTTTT. Translation gives CASSFFQGGGREYEKLFF.

V is TRBV11-2 and J is TRBJ2-1; no clear D. V was pared by 2 bases and J by 7 bases, with 9 bases between. This CDR3 is 13 amino acids long. Germline CDR1 and CDR2: SGHAT and FQNNGV. CDR3 in DNA: TGTGCCAGCAGCTTATATGTGTGGAATGAGCAGTTCTTC. Translation gives CASSLYVWNEQFF. Complete variable domain (other parts from reference TRBV11-2 and TRBJ2-1): EAGVAQSPRYKIIEKRQSVAFWCNPISGHATLYWYQQILGQGPKLLIQFQNNGVVDDSQLPKDRFSAERLKGVDSTLKIQPAKLEDSAVYLCASSLYVWNEQFFGPGTRLTVL.

This clonotype has a handful of counts. J is TRBJ1-1 and V is TRBV28; maybe TRBD1 (5 bases). Germline assignment: CDR1 MDHEN and CDR2 SYDVKM. The CDR3 sequence is 14 residues long. V was trimmed by 3 bases and J by 6 bases, leaving 14 bases between them. The CDR3 protein is CASSFLRVAAEAFF. CDR3 sequence (DNA): TGTGCCAGCAGTTTCCTCAGGGTCGCGGCTGAAGCTTTCTTT.

Only a few counts were recorded for this clonotype. The J gene is TRBJ2-2, the V gene TRBV14, with unresolved D. Germline CDR1 and CDR2: SGHDN and FVKESK. V lost 2 bases to trimming and J lost 5 bases, with 9 bases between them. CDR3 length: 14 residues. CDR3: CASSQSTWTGELFF. The CDR3 DNA reads as TGTGCCAGCAGCCAATCAACGTGGACCGGGGAGCTGTTTTTT.

V usage is TRBV10-3 and J usage is TRBJ2-3, with 7 nucleotides matching TRBD1. This CDR3 is 15 amino acids long. Germline V CDR1 and CDR2: ENHRY, SYGVKD. Trimming removed 4 bases from V and 4 bases from J; junction bases left unmatched: 8. CDR3 coding DNA: TGTGCCATCAGTGCTGACCGGGACAGCTCAGATACGCAGTATTTT. This gives the protein CAISADRDSSDTQYF.

This clonotype was seen many times. The chain employs TRBV7-2 and TRBJ2-2, with 12 positions matching TRBD2. The length of the CDR3 is 19 residues. V shed 6 bases, J shed 2 bases, and the junction held 13 bases outside the gene matches. Germline lookup yields CDR1 SGHTA and CDR2 FQGNSA. The CDR3 region is CASRSGGPSGRANTGELFF. Here the CDR3 DNA reads TGTGCCAGCAGGTCGGGGGGTCCTAGCGGGAGGGCCAACACCGGGGAGCTGTTTTTT.

There are many counts of this clonotype. The CDR3, as DNA: TGTGCCAGCAGCTCCTCATTGGGCTCTGGAAACACCATATATTTT. Protein sequence: CASSSSLGSGNTIYF. This sequence joins TRBV7-2 and TRBJ1-3, with D hard to call. The V end lost 4 bases, the J end lost 0 bases, and 10 bases lay between the germline ends. The CDR3 is 15 residues long. Germline CDR1 SGHTA, CDR2 FQGNSA.

This chain connects TRBV6-6 to TRBJ2-5, with D tentatively TRBD1 (6 bases). The germline CDR1 and CDR2 sequences are MNHNY and SVGAGI (reference sequence). V was clipped by 7 bases and J by 4 bases, with 13 bases between them. The CDR3 extends over 13 amino acids. DNA of the CDR3: TGTGCCAGCAAAGGGGGACCGCTAGAGACCCAGTACTTC. Translation gives CASKGGPLETQYF.

This clonotype was counted many times. The DNA for the CDR3 is TGCGCCAGCAGCCAAGATGGCTATGGCTACACCTTC. This translates into CASSQDGYGYTF. The chain carries TRBV4-3 and TRBJ1-2; D gene uncertain. This CDR3 has 12 residues. The germline V and J ends were trimmed by 0 bases and 4 bases, with 3 bases remaining between them. Per germline, CDR1 LGHNA and CDR2 YSLEER.

In this sample, this clonotype turned up a few times. The chain joins TRBV19 to TRBJ2-4; TRBD1 aligns across 10 bases. V lost 7 bases and J lost 2; bases outside the gene matches: 5. CDR1 is LNHDA and CDR2 is SQIVND in the germline V gene (reference sequence). The CDR3 is made up of 15 amino acids. CDR3 nucleotides: TGTGCCAGTACCTGGACAGGGGGACCCAAAAACATTCAGTACTTC. The encoded protein is CASTWTGGPKNIQYF.

This chain joins TRBV12-3 or TRBV12-4 and TRBJ2-1; TRBD2 aligns across 13 bases. The CDR3 consists of 16 residues. V was pared by 7 bases and J by 10 bases, with 13 bases of the junction left unmatched. This chain's CDR3 is CASTLSLAGGPGEQFF. The CDR3 DNA follows: TGTGCCAGCACCCTTTCACTAGCGGGAGGGCCCGGGGAGCAGTTCTTC.